This T cell receptor beta chain was profiled in a study of blood T cell repertoires in COVID-19. Turning to the study itself: Italy, Spain and the United States were the sources of the convalescent and acute COVID-19 samples. PBMCs, B-cell-depleted T cells, or T cells provided the cDNA or gDNA that made up the material.

Clinical histories supplied by participants themselves formed the basis of cohort assignment. Generated by immunoSEQ multiplex PCR, the TCRdb table keeps only in-frame clones and is missing some. This table has around 320,000 clones, 90% appearing once. Trimming cost V 0 bases and J 7 bases; bases outside gene matches: 3. CDR1 and CDR2 (germline): KGHSH, LQKENI. This CDR3 contains 16 residues. This chain uses TRBV18 with TRBJ2-2; 12 bases map to TRBD1. The clonotype was recovered from a woman between 18 and 29 years old with acute COVID-19. The sequencing input was PBMCs or T cells enriched from blood (not recorded which). The CDR3 sequence: CASSPPGTGGVGELFF. The CDR3 bases are TGTGCCAGCTCACCACCCGGGACAGGGGGCGTCGGGGAGCTGTTTTTT.